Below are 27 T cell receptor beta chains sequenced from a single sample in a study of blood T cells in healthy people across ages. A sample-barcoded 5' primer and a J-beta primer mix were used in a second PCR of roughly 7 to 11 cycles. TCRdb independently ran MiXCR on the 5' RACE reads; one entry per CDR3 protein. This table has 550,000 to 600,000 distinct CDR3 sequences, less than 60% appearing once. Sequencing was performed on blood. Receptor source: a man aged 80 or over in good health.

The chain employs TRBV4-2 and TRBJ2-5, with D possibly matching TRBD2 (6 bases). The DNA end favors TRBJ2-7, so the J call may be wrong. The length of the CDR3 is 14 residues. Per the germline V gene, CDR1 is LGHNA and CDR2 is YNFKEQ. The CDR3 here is CASSQDIGGGEQYF. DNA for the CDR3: TGTGCCAGCAGCCAAGATATTGGGGGAGGCGAGCAGTACTTC.

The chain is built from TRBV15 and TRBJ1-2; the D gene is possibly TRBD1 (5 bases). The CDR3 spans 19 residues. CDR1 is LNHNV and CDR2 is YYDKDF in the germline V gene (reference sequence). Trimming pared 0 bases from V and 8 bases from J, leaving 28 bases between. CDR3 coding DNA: TGTGCCACCAGCAGAGATTTAAGCGTGGTCGGGTCGACAGTTGGGGGCTACACCTTC. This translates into CATSRDLSVVGSTVGGYTF.

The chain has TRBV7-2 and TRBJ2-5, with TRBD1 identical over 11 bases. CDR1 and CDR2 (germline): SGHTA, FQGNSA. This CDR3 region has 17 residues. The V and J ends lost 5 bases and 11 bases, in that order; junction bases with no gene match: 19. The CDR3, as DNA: TGTGCCAGCAGCCCGTGGACAGGGGGCTTTTTGATCAATGAGCAGTACTTC. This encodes CASSPWTGGFLINEQYF.

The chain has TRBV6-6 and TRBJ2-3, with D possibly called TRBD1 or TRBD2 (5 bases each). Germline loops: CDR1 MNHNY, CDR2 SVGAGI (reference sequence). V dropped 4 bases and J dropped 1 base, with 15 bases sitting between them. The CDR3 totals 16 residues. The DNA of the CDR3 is TGTGCCAGCAGTTCGACCGGGACGTTCGGCACAGATACGCAGTATTTT. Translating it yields CASSSTGTFGTDTQYF.

This CDR3 reads CASRTGASGANVLTF. The DNA of the CDR3 is TGTGCCAGCAGAACAGGCGCCTCTGGGGCCAACGTCCTGACTTTC. The chain combines TRBV2 with TRBJ2-6; a possible D gene is TRBD1 (5 bases). The CDR3 length is 15 residues. Per germline, CDR1 SNHLY and CDR2 FYNNEI. V was clipped by 6 bases and J by 0 bases, with 9 bases between them. Based on the CDR3 plus reference TRBV2 and TRBJ2-6, the full variable domain is EPEVTQTPSHQVTQMGQEVILRCVPISNHLYFYWYRQILGQKVEFLVSFYNNEISEKSEIFDDQFSVERPDGSNFTLKIRSTKLEDSAMYFCASRTGASGANVLTFGAGSRLTVL.

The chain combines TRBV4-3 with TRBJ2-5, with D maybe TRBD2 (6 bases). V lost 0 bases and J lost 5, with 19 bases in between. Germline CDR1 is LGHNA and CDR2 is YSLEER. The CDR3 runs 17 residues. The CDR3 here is CASSQESPASAGETQYF. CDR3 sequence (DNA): TGCGCCAGCAGCCAAGAGAGCCCGGCCTCGGCGGGGGAGACCCAGTACTTC.

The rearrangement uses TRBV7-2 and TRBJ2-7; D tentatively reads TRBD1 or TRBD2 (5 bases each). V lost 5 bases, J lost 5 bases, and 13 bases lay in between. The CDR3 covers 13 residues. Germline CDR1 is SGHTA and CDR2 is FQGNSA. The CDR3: CASSPRGDDEQYF. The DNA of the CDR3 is TGTGCCAGCAGCCCGCGAGGGGACGACGAGCAGTACTTC. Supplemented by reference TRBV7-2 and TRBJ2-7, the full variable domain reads GAGVSQSPSNKVTEKGKDVELRCDPISGHTALYWYRQSLGQGLEFLIYFQGNSAPDKSGLPSDRFSAERTGGSVSTLTIQRTQQEDSAVYLCASSPRGDDEQYFGPGTRLTVT.

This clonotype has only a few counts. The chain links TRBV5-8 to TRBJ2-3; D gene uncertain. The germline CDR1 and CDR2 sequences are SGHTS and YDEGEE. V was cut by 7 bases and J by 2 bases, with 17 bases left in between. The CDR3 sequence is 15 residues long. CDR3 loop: CASVTGSTATDTQYF. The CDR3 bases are TGTGCCAGCGTCACCGGGTCTACCGCCACAGATACGCAGTATTTT.

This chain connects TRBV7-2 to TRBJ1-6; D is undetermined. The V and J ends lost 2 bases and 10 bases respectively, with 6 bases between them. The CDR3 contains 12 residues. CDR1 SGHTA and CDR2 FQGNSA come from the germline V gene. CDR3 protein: CASSLLQSPLHF. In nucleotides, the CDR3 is TGTGCCAGCAGCTTACTGCAATCACCCCTCCACTTT.

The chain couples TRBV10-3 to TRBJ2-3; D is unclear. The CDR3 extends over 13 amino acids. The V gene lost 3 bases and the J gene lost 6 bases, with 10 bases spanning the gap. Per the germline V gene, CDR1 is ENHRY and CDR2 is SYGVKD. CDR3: CAISDAPPDTQYF. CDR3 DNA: TGTGCCATCAGTGACGCCCCTCCCGATACGCAGTATTTT.

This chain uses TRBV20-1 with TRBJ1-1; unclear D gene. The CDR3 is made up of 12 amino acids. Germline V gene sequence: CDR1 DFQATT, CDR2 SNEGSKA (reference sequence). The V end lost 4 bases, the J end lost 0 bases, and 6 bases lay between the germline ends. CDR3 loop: CSATRVNTEAFF. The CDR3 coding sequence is TGCAGTGCTACAAGGGTGAACACTGAAGCTTTCTTT.

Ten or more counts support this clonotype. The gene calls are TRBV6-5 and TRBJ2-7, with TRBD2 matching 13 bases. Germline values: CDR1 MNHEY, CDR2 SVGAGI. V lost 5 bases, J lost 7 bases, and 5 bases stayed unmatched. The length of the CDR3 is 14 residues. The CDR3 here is CASSTTSGRGEQYF. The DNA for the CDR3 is TGTGCCAGCAGTACCACTAGCGGGAGGGGAGAGCAGTACTTC.

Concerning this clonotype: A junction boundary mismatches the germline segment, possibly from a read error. Here the CDR3 DNA reads TGCGCCAGCAGCCCAGCAAGGACAGGGGAAGGAGATACGCGGTATTTT. This sequence encodes CASSPARTGEGDTRYF. The V gene is TRBV4-3, the J gene TRBJ2-3, with TRBD1 matching 9 bases. The germline V gene has CDR1 LGHNA and CDR2 YSLEER. CDR3 length: 16 residues.

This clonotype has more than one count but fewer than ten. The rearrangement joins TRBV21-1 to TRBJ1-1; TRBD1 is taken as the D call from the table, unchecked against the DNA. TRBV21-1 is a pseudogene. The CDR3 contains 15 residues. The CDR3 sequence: CASSKPGTSNTEAFF. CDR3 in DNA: TGTGCCAGCAGCAAACCCGGGACATCAAACACTGAAGCTTTCTTT.

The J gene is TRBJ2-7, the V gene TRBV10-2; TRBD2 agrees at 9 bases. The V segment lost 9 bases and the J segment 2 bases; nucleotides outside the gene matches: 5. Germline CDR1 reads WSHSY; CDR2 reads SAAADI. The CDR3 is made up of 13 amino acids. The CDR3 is CASKLAGPYEQYF. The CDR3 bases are TGCGCCAGTAAACTAGCGGGCCCCTACGAGCAGTACTTC.

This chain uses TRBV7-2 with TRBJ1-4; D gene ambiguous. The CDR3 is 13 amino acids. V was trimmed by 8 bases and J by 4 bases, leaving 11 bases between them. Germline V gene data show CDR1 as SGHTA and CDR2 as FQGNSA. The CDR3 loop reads CASGGSFNEKLFF. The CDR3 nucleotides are TGTGCCAGCGGAGGTAGCTTTAATGAAAAACTGTTTTTT.

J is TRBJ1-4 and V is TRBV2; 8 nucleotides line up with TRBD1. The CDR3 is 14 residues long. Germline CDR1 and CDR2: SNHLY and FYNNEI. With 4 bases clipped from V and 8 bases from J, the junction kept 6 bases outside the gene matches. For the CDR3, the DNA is TGTGCCAGCAGTGTCGGACAGGGAACGGAAAAACTGTTTTTT. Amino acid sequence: CASSVGQGTEKLFF. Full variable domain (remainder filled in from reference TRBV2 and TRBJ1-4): EPEVTQTPSHQVTQMGQEVILRCVPISNHLYFYWYRQILGQKVEFLVSFYNNEISEKSEIFDDQFSVERPDGSNFTLKIRSTKLEDSAMYFCASSVGQGTEKLFFGSGTQLSVL.

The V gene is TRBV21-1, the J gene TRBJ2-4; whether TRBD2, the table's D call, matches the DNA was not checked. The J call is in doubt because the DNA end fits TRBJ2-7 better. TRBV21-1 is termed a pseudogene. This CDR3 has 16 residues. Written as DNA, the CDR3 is TGTGCCAGCAGCAAGAAACTAGCGGGAGTGAGGTACGAGCAGTACTTC. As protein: CASSKKLAGVRYEQYF.

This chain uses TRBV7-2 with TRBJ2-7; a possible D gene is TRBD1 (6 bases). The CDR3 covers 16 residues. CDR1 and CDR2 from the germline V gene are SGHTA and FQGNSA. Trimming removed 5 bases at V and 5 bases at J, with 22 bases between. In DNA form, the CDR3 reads TGTGCCAGCAGCGAGAACAGGGATCTACGAGTCCACGAGCAGTACTTC. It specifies CASSENRDLRVHEQYF.

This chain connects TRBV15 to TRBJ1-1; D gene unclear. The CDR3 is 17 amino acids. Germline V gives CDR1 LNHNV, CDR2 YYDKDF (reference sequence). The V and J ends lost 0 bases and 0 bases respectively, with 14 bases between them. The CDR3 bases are TGTGCCACCAGCAGAGACTTGGTTGGGCAGTTGAACACTGAAGCTTTCTTT. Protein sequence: CATSRDLVGQLNTEAFF.

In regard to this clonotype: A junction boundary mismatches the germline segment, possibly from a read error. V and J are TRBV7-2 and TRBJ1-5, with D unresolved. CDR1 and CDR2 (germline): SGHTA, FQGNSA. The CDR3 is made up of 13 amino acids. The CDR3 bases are TGTGCCAGCAGCTTAGTCGACGCGCAGCCCCGGCATTTT. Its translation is CASSLVDAQPRHF.

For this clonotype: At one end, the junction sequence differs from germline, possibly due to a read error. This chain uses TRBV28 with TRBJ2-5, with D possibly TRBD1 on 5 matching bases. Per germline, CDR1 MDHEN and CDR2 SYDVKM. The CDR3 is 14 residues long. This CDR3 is CASSLGPGQGTQYF. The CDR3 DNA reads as TGTGCCAGCAGTTTGGGTCCAGGGCAAGGGACCCAGTACTTC. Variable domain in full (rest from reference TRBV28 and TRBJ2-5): DVKVTQSSRYLVKRTGEKVFLECVQDMDHENMFWYRQDPGLGLRLIYFSYDVKMKEKGDIPEGYSVSREKKERFSLILESASTNQTSMYLCASSLGPGQGTQYFGPGTRLLVL.

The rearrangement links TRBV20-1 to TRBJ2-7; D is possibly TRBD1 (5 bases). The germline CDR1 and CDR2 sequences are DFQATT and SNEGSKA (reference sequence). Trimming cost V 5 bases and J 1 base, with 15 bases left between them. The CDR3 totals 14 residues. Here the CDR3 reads CSADSKGQSYEQYF. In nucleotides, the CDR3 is TGCAGTGCTGATTCAAAGGGGCAATCCTACGAGCAGTACTTC.

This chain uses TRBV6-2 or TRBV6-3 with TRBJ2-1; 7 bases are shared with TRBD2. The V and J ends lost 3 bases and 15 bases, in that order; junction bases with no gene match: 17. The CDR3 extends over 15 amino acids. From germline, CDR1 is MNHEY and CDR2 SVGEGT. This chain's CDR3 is CASSYTSTSSADWFF. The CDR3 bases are TGTGCCAGCAGTTATACGTCGACTAGCTCTGCCGACTGGTTCTTC.

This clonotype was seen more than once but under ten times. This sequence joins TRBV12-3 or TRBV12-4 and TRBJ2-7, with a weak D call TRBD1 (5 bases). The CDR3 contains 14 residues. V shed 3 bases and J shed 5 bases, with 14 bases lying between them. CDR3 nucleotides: TGTGCCAGCAGTTTGGGGCAGACTCCCCACGAGCAGTACTTC. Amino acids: CASSLGQTPHEQYF.

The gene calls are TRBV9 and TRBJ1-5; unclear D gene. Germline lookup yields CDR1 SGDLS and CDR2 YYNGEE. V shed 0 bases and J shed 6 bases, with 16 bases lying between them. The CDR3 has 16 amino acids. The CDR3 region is CASSVVGQVLSQPQHF. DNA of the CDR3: TGTGCCAGCAGCGTAGTCGGTCAGGTGCTTTCTCAGCCCCAGCATTTT. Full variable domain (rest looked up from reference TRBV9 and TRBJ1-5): DSGVTQTPKHLITATGQRVTLRCSPRSGDLSVYWYQQSLDQGLQFLIQYYNGEERAKGNILERFSAQQFPDLHSELNLSSLELGDSALYFCASSVVGQVLSQPQHFGDGTRLSIL.

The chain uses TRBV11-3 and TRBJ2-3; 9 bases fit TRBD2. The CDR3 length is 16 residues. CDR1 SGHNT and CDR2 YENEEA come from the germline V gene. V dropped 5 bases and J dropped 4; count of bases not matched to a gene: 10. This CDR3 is CASSLCGGGVADTQYF. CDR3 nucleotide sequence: TGTGCCAGCAGCCTCTGTGGCGGGGGGGTGGCAGATACGCAGTATTTT.